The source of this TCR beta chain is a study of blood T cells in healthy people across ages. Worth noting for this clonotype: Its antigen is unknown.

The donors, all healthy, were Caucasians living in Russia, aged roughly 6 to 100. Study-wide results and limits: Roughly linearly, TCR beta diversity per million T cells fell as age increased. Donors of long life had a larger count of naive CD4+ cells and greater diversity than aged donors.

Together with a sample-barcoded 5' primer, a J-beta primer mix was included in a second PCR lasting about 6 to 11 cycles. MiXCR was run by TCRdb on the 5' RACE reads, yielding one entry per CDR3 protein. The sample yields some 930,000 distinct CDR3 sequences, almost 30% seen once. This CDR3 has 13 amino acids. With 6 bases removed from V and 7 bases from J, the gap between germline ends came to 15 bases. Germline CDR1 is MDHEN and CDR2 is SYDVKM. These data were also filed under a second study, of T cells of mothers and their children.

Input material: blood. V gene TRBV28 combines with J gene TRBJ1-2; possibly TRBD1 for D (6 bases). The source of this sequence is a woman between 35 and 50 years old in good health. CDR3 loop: CASSSGGQSGYTF. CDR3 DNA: TGTGCCAGCAGCAGCGGCGGACAGAGTGGCTACACCTTC.